The source of this TCR beta chain is a study of blood T cell repertoires in COVID-19. At the level of the study: T cells, B-cell-depleted T cells, or PBMCs supplied cDNA or gDNA.

Germline lookup yields CDR1 KGHSH and CDR2 LQKENI. V gave up 1 base and J gave up 2 bases, with 12 bases separating them. The CDR3 has 15 amino acids. Per the study methods: Reference gene primer amplification gave nucleated cell count estimates. Clones were read by immunoSEQ multiplex PCR, and TCRdb kept only the in-frame ones, dropping some. V, J and clone size are those of that table, while D and trimming were read from the DNA. This table holds roughly 100,000 clones, 88% found once. The chain couples TRBV18 to TRBJ2-7; D might be TRBD2 (6 bases). This receptor was obtained from an elderly woman with active COVID-19. Material: peripheral blood. The CDR3 coding sequence is TGTGCCAGCTCACCACTGAGCGGGCCTACCTACGAGCAGTACTTC. It codes for CASSPLSGPTYEQYF.